This T cell receptor beta chain is from a study of cytomegalovirus exposure and HLA in healthy donors. Study-wide points: Per published reports, the classifier diagnosed cytomegalovirus status with high specificity and sensitivity. In a later analysis, DRB1 alleles had the most associated TCRs; HLA-C alleles the fewest.

The primer mix had 60 Vbeta and 13 Jbeta primers. The method was immunoSEQ multiplex PCR; TCRdb's version includes in-frame clones alone and lacks a portion of them. The sample has about 130,000 clones, around 68% seen once. V was pared by 3 bases and J by 7 bases, with 12 bases between. The germline CDR1 and CDR2 sequences are SGHNT and YENEEA. CDR3 size: 13 residues. With regard to this clone: Its antigen is currently unknown.

The chain combines TRBV11-3 with TRBJ2-5; D perhaps matches TRBD1 (6 bases). The sample was PBMCs. The clonotype comes from a man aged 35-49 years in good health and CMV-seropositive. CDR3 sequence: CASSFAGDGTQYF. CDR3 in DNA: TGTGCCAGCAGCTTCGCAGGGGATGGGACCCAGTACTTC.